Presented here are 26 T cell receptor beta chains from one specimen sequenced in a study of shared clonotypes between healthy human individuals. Method: immunoSEQ multiplex PCR; TCRdb's copy keeps in-frame clones and lacks some. The sample has around 2.5 million clones, over 85% seen once. The sequencing sample was made of naive CD4+ T cells from PBMCs. The subset: CD45RA+ positively selected. Source of these receptors: a young man in good health. Some clones in this sample may be carry-over from other donors' samples.

The chain carries TRBV4-3 and TRBJ1-2; D is unresolved. V lost 0 bases and J lost 4, with 15 bases in between. CDR1 is LGHNA, CDR2 YSLEER, per germline. The length of the CDR3 is 16 residues. CDR3 residues: CASSQDRYGTVYGYTF. The CDR3 DNA reads TGCGCCAGCAGCCAAGATAGGTACGGAACCGTCTATGGCTACACCTTC.

The chain couples TRBV27 to TRBJ2-7; D gene unclear. The V and J ends lost 3 bases and 4 bases respectively, with 13 bases between them. From germline, CDR1 is MNHEY and CDR2 SMNVEV (reference sequence). This CDR3 comprises 14 residues. The CDR3 loop reads CASSFYRTIYEQYF. The CDR3 bases are TGTGCCAGCAGTTTTTACAGAACCATATACGAGCAGTACTTC.

The chain's CDR3 is CASSQIQVGNIQYF. The CDR3 region has the DNA TGCGCCAGCAGCCAAATACAGGTCGGGAACATTCAGTACTTC. The genes are TRBV4-1 and TRBJ2-4; a weak D match, TRBD1 (5 bases). The V end lost 2 bases, the J end lost 7 bases, and 12 bases lay between the germline ends. The V gene's germline CDR1 is MGHRA and CDR2 YSYEKL. The CDR3 sequence is 14 residues long.

This chain connects TRBV10-3 to TRBJ2-7, with TRBD1 identical over 8 bases. V shed 4 bases and J 4 bases; nucleotides not matched to a gene: 9. CDR1 and CDR2 (germline): ENHRY, SYGVKD. The CDR3 runs to 15 residues. CDR3 in DNA: TGTGCCATCAGTGGGTCCGGGACAGGTTTTTACGAGCAGTACTTC. Protein sequence: CAISGSGTGFYEQYF.

This chain connects TRBV25-1 to TRBJ1-4; D remains unclear. CDR1 and CDR2 (germline): MGHDK, SYGVNS. This CDR3 has 16 amino acids. The germline V and J ends were trimmed by 0 bases and 6 bases, with 14 bases remaining between them. CDR3 sequence: CASSEYARLMDEKLFF. The CDR3 DNA reads TGTGCCAGCAGTGAATATGCTAGACTGATGGATGAAAAACTGTTTTTT.

The gene calls are TRBV27 and TRBJ1-5; D possibly corresponds to TRBD1 (6 bases). V lost 4 bases to trimming and J lost 3 bases, with 25 bases between them. CDR3 length: 19 residues. From germline, CDR1 is MNHEY and CDR2 SMNVEV (reference sequence). CDR3 in amino acids: CASSSVNPPWGAPNQPQHF. DNA for the CDR3: TGTGCCAGCAGTTCAGTTAATCCTCCATGGGGGGCACCCAATCAGCCCCAGCATTTT.

CDR3: CASSFPGRGEEKLFF. The CDR3 nucleotides read TGTGCCAGCAGTTTTCCCGGGCGGGGGGAGGAAAAACTGTTTTTT. The V gene is TRBV28, the J gene TRBJ1-4; a possible D gene is TRBD1 (5 bases). This CDR3 region has 15 residues. Trimming cost V 3 bases and J 8 bases, with 16 bases left between them. CDR1 and CDR2 (germline): MDHEN, SYDVKM. Full variable domain (rest looked up from reference TRBV28 and TRBJ1-4): DVKVTQSSRYLVKRTGEKVFLECVQDMDHENMFWYRQDPGLGLRLIYFSYDVKMKEKGDIPEGYSVSREKKERFSLILESASTNQTSMYLCASSFPGRGEEKLFFGSGTQLSVL.

This chain joins TRBV27 and TRBJ1-1; D unresolved. V was trimmed by 4 bases and J by 3 bases, leaving 9 bases between them. From germline, CDR1 is MNHEY and CDR2 SMNVEV (reference sequence). The CDR3 consists of 13 residues. CDR3 bases: TGTGCCAGCAGTTCCCTGGGGTACACTGAAGCTTTCTTT. Amino acids: CASSSLGYTEAFF.

The chain carries TRBV14 and TRBJ2-5, with D unresolved. CDR1 and CDR2 (germline): SGHDN, FVKESK. The length of the CDR3 is 16 residues. V lost 3 bases and J lost 4, with 18 bases in between. CDR3 DNA sequence: TGTGCCAGCAGCCAGAACACCCTCGTAGGTCCAGAGACCCAGTACTTC. Residues: CASSQNTLVGPETQYF.

The chain employs TRBV9 and TRBJ2-3; TRBD2 matches 8 bases. CDR3 length: 16 amino acids. Per germline, CDR1 SGDLS and CDR2 YYNGEE. The V gene end was trimmed by 3 bases and the J gene end by 6 bases; junction bases not matched to a gene: 12. CDR3 nucleotides: TGTGCCAGCAGCGCCTCCCCGACTAGCGTTGCGGATACGCAGTATTTT. This encodes CASSASPTSVADTQYF.

V is TRBV5-1 and J is TRBJ1-4; no definite D call. Looked up from germline, CDR1 is SGHRS and CDR2 is YFSETQ. The CDR3 is 15 residues long. V gave up 0 bases and J gave up 7 bases, with 13 bases separating them. CDR3 nucleotide sequence: TGCGCCAGCAGCTTGGGGGGTGACCTGCGTGAAAAACTGTTTTTT. Protein: CASSLGGDLREKLFF.

The J gene is TRBJ2-5, the V gene TRBV7-2, with 8 bases lining up with TRBD1. V lost 3 bases and J lost 4; bases outside the gene matches: 13. The CDR3 is 17 amino acids. Germline-derived CDR1 and CDR2 are SGHTA and FQGNSA. This CDR3 reads CASSFSSSGGRRETQYF. CDR3 nucleotides: TGTGCCAGCAGCTTCTCCTCCTCAGGGGGCCGGCGAGAGACCCAGTACTTC. Full variable domain (outside the CDR3, taken from reference TRBV7-2 and TRBJ2-5): GAGVSQSPSNKVTEKGKDVELRCDPISGHTALYWYRQSLGQGLEFLIYFQGNSAPDKSGLPSDRFSAERTGGSVSTLTIQRTQQEDSAVYLCASSFSSSGGRRETQYFGPGTRLLVL.

This clone was seen a single time. As DNA, the CDR3 is TGTGCCAGCAGCTTGTACTTTAACTATGGCTACACCTTC. Amino acid sequence: CASSLYFNYGYTF. The chain couples TRBV5-8 to TRBJ1-2; D gene unclear. V was clipped by 1 base and J by 1 base, with 5 bases between them. The CDR3 covers 13 residues. CDR1 and CDR2 from the germline V gene are SGHTS and YDEGEE.

V gene TRBV30 combines with J gene TRBJ1-2, with D perhaps matching TRBD1 (6 bases). From germline, CDR1 is GTSNPN and CDR2 SVGIG (reference sequence). Trimming removed 3 bases from V and 7 bases from J, with 21 bases in between. The CDR3 totals 15 residues. For the CDR3, the DNA is TGTGCCTGGAGGGATAACCTAGGGCAGGGGTTTGGCTACACCTTC. Amino acids: CAWRDNLGQGFGYTF.

The chain recombines TRBV6-1 with TRBJ2-3, with a tentative D call TRBD1 (5 bases). Trimming pared 6 bases from V and 2 bases from J, leaving 15 bases between. Germline V gene data show CDR1 as MNHNS and CDR2 as SASEGT. CDR3 length: 15 amino acids. This CDR3 is CASSAGTGPTDTQYF. CDR3 DNA: TGTGCCAGCAGCGCTGGAACAGGCCCCACAGATACGCAGTATTTT.

This chain links TRBV28 with TRBJ2-7; TRBD2 matches at 10 bases. Germline V lookup: CDR1 MDHEN, CDR2 SYDVKM. There are 15 residues in the CDR3. Trimming at V came to 8 bases and at J to 4 bases, leaving 11 bases not matched to a gene. This chain's CDR3 is CASRRSSGSFYEQYF. As DNA, the CDR3 is TGTGCCAGCCGACGGTCTAGCGGGAGTTTTTACGAGCAGTACTTC.

This chain links TRBV29-1 with TRBJ1-1, with TRBD1 identical over 8 bases. This CDR3 has 14 amino acids. V was clipped by 3 bases and J by 4 bases; unmatched bases: 7. The germline V gene encodes CDR1 SQVTM and CDR2 ANQGSEA. The CDR3 bases are TGCAGCGTTGACACAGGGGGAGTGAGCACTGAAGCTTTCTTT. Amino acids: CSVDTGGVSTEAFF.

The chain carries TRBV28 and TRBJ1-1, with D perhaps TRBD1 (6 bases). CDR3 length: 13 residues. Germline CDR1 is MDHEN and CDR2 is SYDVKM. V dropped 3 bases and J dropped 5 bases, with 10 bases sitting between them. The CDR3 DNA sequence: TGTGCCAGCAGTTTGTCACAGGGAACTGAAGCTTTCTTT. Protein sequence: CASSLSQGTEAFF.

The chain joins TRBV28 to TRBJ1-2, with D perhaps matching TRBD1 (5 bases). Germline lookup yields CDR1 MDHEN and CDR2 SYDVKM. This CDR3 is built from 12 residues. V was clipped by 8 bases and J by 2 bases, with 9 bases between them. The CDR3 nucleotides are TGTGCCAGCCAAGGGGTAAACTATGGCTACACCTTC. The encoded protein is CASQGVNYGYTF.

The rearrangement links TRBV7-3 to TRBJ2-3; the D is unclear. The ends were cut back, 4 bases at V and 4 bases at J, with 9 bases in the middle. This CDR3 is built from 13 residues. Germline V CDR1 and CDR2: SGHTA, FQGTGA. The CDR3 DNA reads as TGTGCCAGCAGCTCGTACACTTCAGATACGCAGTATTTT. Amino acids: CASSSYTSDTQYF.

This clone was detected only once. Different DNA sequences within this sample yield the same CDR3. The J gene is TRBJ2-5, the V gene TRBV5-4, with D maybe TRBD2 (5 bases). Deletions cut 0 bases from V and 3 bases from J, with 6 bases between. From germline, CDR1 is SGHNT and CDR2 YYREEE (reference sequence). The CDR3 consists of 13 residues. CDR3 nucleotides: TGTGCCAGCAGCTTGGGTAGCGAAGAGACCCAGTACTTC. Translated, it gives CASSLGSEETQYF.

CDR3 DNA: TGCAGTGCAAACCTCCTCTACGAGCAGTACTTC. This gives the protein CSANLLYEQYF. The chain recombines TRBV20-1 with TRBJ2-7; D remains unclear. Germline lookup yields CDR1 DFQATT and CDR2 SNEGSKA (reference sequence). V was trimmed by 6 bases and J by 3 bases, leaving 9 bases between them. The CDR3 runs to 11 residues.

The J gene is TRBJ2-1, the V gene TRBV5-1; TRBD2 agrees at 8 bases. The CDR3 spans 16 residues. CDR1 is SGHRS and CDR2 is YFSETQ in the germline V gene. The junction had 9 bases not matched to a gene; V was cut back by 0 bases and J by 7 bases. The CDR3 DNA is TGCGCCAGCAGCTTGGCGCCGGGACTAGACACTAATGAGCAGTTCTTC. Translating gives CASSLAPGLDTNEQFF. Variable domain in full (rest from reference TRBV5-1 and TRBJ2-1): KAGVTQTPRYLIKTRGQQVTLSCSPISGHRSVSWYQQTPGQGLQFLFEYFSETQRNKGNFPGRFSGRQFSNSRSEMNVSTLELGDSALYLCASSLAPGLDTNEQFFGPGTRLTVL.

The J gene is TRBJ2-7, the V gene TRBV5-4, with 7 nucleotides matching TRBD1. Germline loops: CDR1 SGHNT, CDR2 YYREEE (reference sequence). J lost 3 bases, V lost 1 base, and 7 bases had no gene match. CDR3 length: 15 residues. The CDR3 spells CASSLIGGDLYEQYF. Written as DNA, the CDR3 is TGTGCCAGCAGCTTGATAGGGGGCGATCTCTACGAGCAGTACTTC.

The gene calls are TRBV6-1 and TRBJ2-2; D call uncertain. The germline V gene has CDR1 MNHNS and CDR2 SASEGT. Trimming pared 4 bases from V and 1 base from J, leaving 4 bases between. The CDR3 spans 13 residues. The CDR3 is CASSVKNTGELFF. CDR3 sequence (DNA): TGTGCCAGCAGTGTAAAGAACACCGGGGAGCTGTTTTTT.

V and J are TRBV5-1 and TRBJ2-7, with 13 positions matching TRBD2. CDR1 SGHRS and CDR2 YFSETQ come from the germline V gene. CDR3 length equals 17 residues. The J segment lost 3 bases and the V segment lost 4 bases, leaving 10 bases of the junction unmatched. CDR3 in amino acids: CASSHRTSGRGVYEQYF. DNA of the CDR3: TGCGCCAGCAGCCACCGGACTAGCGGGAGAGGCGTCTACGAGCAGTACTTC.